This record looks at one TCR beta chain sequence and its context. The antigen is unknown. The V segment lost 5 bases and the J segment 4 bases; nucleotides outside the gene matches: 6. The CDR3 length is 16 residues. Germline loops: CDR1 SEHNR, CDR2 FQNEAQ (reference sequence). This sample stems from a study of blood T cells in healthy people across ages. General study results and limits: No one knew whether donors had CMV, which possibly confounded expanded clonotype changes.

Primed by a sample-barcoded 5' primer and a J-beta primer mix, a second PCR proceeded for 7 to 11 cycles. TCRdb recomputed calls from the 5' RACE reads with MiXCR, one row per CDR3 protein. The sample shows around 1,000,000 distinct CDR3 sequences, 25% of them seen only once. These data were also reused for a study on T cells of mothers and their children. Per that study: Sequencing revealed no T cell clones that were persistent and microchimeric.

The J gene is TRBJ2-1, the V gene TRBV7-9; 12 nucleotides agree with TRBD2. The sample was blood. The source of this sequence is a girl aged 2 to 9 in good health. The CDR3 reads CASSPLTSGRYNEQFF. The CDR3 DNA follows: TGTGCCAGCAGCCCATTGACTAGCGGGAGATACAATGAGCAGTTCTTC.